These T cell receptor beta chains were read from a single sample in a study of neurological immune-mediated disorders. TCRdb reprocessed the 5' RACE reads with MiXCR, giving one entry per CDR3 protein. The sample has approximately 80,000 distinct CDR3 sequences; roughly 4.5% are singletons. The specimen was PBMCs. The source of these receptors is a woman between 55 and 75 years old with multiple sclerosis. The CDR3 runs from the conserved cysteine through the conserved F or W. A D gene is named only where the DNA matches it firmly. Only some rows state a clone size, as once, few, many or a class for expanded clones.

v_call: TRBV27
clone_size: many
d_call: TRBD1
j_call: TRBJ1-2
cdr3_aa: CASSSTGAGYTF
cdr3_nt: TGTGCCAGCAGTTCCACAGGGGCTGGCTACACCTTC

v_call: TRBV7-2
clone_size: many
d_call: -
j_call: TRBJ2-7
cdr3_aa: CASSGTGYEQYF
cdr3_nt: TGTGCCAGCAGCGGAACGGGCTACGAGCAGTACTTC

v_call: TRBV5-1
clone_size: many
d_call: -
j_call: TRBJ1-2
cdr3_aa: CASSQIDTYGYTF
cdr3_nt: TGCGCCAGCAGCCAGATAGATACCTATGGCTACACCTTC

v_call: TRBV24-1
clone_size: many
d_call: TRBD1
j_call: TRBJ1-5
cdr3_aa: CATSDQQGRQPQHF
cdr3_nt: TGTGCCACCAGTGATCAACAGGGGCGCCAGCCCCAGCATTTT

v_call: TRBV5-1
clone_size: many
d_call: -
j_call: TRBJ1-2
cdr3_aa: CASSLGGGVYGYTF
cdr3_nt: TGCGCCAGCAGCTTGGGCGGAGGTGTCTATGGCTACACCTTC

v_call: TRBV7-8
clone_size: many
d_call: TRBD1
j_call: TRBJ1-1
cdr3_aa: CASSAQGQVNTEAFF
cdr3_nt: TGTGCCAGCAGCGCGCAGGGACAGGTCAACACTGAAGCTTTCTTT

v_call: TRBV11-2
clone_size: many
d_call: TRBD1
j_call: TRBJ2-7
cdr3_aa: CASSARGGQGRNF
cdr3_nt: TGTGCCAGCAGCGCACGGGGGGGACAGGGGCGTAACTTC

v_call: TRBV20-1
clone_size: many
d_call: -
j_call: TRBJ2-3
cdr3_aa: CSARVLVSADTQYF
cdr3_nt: TGCAGTGCTAGAGTCCTGGTCAGCGCAGATACGCAGTATTTT

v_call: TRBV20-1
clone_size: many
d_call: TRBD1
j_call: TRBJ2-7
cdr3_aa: CSARVINQGVLDEQYF
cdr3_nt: TGCAGTGCTAGAGTCATAAATCAGGGGGTCTTAGACGAGCAGTACTTC

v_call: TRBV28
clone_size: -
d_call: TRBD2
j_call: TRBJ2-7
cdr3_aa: CASSISGGGYEQYF
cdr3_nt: TGTGCCAGCAGCATAAGCGGGGGGGGGTACGAGCAGTACTTC

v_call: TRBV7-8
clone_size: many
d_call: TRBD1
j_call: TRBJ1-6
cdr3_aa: CASSLVSGGRSPLHF
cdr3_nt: TGTGCCAGCAGCTTAGTCTCAGGGGGTCGTTCACCCCTCCACTTT

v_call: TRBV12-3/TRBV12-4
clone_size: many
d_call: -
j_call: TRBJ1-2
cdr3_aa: CASSPRVPQGGYTF
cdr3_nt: TGTGCCAGCAGTCCTCGGGTGCCCCAAGGGGGCTACACCTTC

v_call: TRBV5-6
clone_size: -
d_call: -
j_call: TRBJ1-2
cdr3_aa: CASSSGPTLGYTF
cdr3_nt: TGTGCCAGCAGCTCAGGACCCACCCTTGGCTACACCTTC

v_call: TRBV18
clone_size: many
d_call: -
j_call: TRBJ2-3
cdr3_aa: CASSPKDTQYF
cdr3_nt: TGTGCCAGCTCACCAAAGGATACGCAGTATTTT

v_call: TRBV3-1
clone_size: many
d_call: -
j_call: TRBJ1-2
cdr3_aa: CASSQVSRGYTF
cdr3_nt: TGTGCCAGCAGCCAAGTTTCTCGGGGCTACACCTTC